This record concerns one TCR beta chain sequence. The antigen remains undetermined. Naive T cells were sorted: CD4+CD8-CD45RO-CD45RA+ for CD4+, CD8+CD4-CD45RA+CD27bright for CD8+. CDR1 is KGHDR and CDR2 is SFDVKD in the germline V gene. V was shortened by 1 base and J by 4 bases, with 10 bases between the two germline ends. This CDR3 is 15 amino acids long. These data belong to a study of healthy donors' naive CD4 and CD8 T cells. Study results and limitations: Naive CD4+ and CD8+ cells reportedly differed in usage of most V and J genes. Roughly 13% of CD4/CD8 propensity variance appeared explained by V, J and CDR3 charge.

A linear amplification protocol produced the TCR libraries from about 510 ng of total RNA. TCRdb reprocessed the reads with MiXCR, giving one entry per CDR3 protein. The data hold approximately 200,000 distinct CDR3 sequences, with about 70% observed a single time. Sequencing was carried out using naive CD4+ and CD8+ T cells sorted from blood, pooled from several donors. The sequence came from a pool of human donors in good health; the sample pools cells from several healthy donors. The chain carries TRBV24-1 and TRBJ2-1; D is possibly TRBD1 (6 bases). The CDR3 is CATSDFRQDYNEQFF. Here the CDR3 DNA reads TGTGCCACCAGTGATTTTAGACAGGATTACAATGAGCAGTTCTTC.